The entry that follows covers one T cell receptor beta chain sequence. This specimen belongs to a study of T cell responses to AZD1222 COVID-19 vaccine. Libraries were prepared by immunoSEQ multiplex PCR; TCRdb keeps only in-frame clonotypes and omits some of them. Of 140,000 to 150,000 clones listed, 80% to 95% were seen once; the top ten hold over 4%. Germline V gene lookup returns CDR1 LNHDA and CDR2 SQIVND (reference sequence). The CDR3 contains 15 residues. Trimming shortened V by 5 bases and J by 4 bases, and 17 bases separated the two germline ends. The TCR was taken from an adult who received the AZD1222 COVID-19 vaccine. This material consisted of peripheral blood, taken 28 days after the second AZD1222 dose. J is TRBJ1-2 and V is TRBV19; D is possibly TRBD1 (5 bases). DNA for the CDR3: TGTGCCAGTAGTCCGGGACCCTGGGCAAGCTATGGCTACACCTTC. It is translated as CASSPGPWASYGYTF.